The rows below give T cell receptor beta chains drawn from one sample of a study of lymphopenia after photon versus proton radiotherapy. The protocol was immunoSEQ multiplex PCR, while the TCRdb copy is restricted to in-frame clones and leaves out a portion. This table has approximately 150,000 clones, less than 90% appearing once. This specimen consisted of peripheral blood, obtained from a patient treated with photon-based radiotherapy. The receptors stem from a man between 45 and 60 years old with gastric cancer. CDR3s include the opening cysteine and the closing phenylalanine or tryptophan. A D gene is named only where the DNA matches it firmly. Clone size, where shown, is once, few, many, or a class for clones that have expanded.

J gene	V gene	D gene	clone size	CDR3 protein	CDR3 DNA
TRBJ2-7	TRBV7-2	NA	NA	CASSLAFKAARYEQYF	TGTGCCAGCAGCTTAGCATTTAAAGCGGCTAGATACGAGCAGTACTTC
TRBJ1-1	TRBV29-1	TRBD1	once	CSVEDFGTGTYTEAFF	TGCAGCGTTGAAGATTTTGGGACAGGGACGTACACTGAAGCTTTCTTT
TRBJ2-5	TRBV7-9	TRBD2	once	CASSLDLTSGQETQYF	TGTGCCAGCAGCTTAGACCTTACTAGCGGTCAAGAGACCCAGTACTTC
TRBJ2-2	TRBV2	NA	NA	CASSARGSLGTGELFF	TGTGCCAGCAGTGCGAGAGGGAGCCTGGGGACCGGGGAGCTGTTTTTT
TRBJ1-3	TRBV6-5	NA	NA	CASSYGPSSGNTIYF	TGTGCCAGCAGTTACGGGCCGAGCTCTGGAAACACCATATATTTT
TRBJ2-2	TRBV7-8	TRBD1	NA	CASSRDRDLRELFF	TGTGCCAGCAGCCGGGACAGGGATCTCCGGGAGCTGTTTTTT
TRBJ1-3	TRBV27	TRBD1	NA	CASSPRTGSSGNTIYF	TGTGCCAGCAGTCCCCGGACAGGGAGCTCTGGAAACACCATATATTTT
TRBJ2-5	TRBV9	TRBD1	NA	CASSKRTGLGETQYF	TGTGCCAGCAGCAAAAGGACAGGCCTTGGGGAGACCCAGTACTTC
TRBJ2-3	TRBV20-1	NA	NA	CSARTTDTQYF	TGCAGTGCTCGGACTACTGATACGCAGTATTTT
TRBJ2-1	TRBV29-1	TRBD2	NA	CSVVPLSGNNEQFF	TGCAGCGTTGTCCCCCTTAGCGGGAACAATGAGCAGTTCTTC
TRBJ2-3	TRBV6-4	NA	NA	CASSELAEPTDTQYF	TGTGCCAGCAGTGAATTAGCAGAGCCCACAGATACGCAGTATTTT
TRBJ2-2	TRBV9	NA	NA	CASSYGHNTGELFF	TGTGCCAGCAGCTACGGACATAACACCGGGGAGCTGTTTTTT
TRBJ1-4	TRBV6-5	NA	NA	CASSYGPSNDEKLFF	TGTGCCAGCAGTTACGGGCCTTCCAACGATGAAAAACTGTTTTTT
TRBJ2-1	TRBV5-1	TRBD2	NA	CASSLGLAGEGEQFF	TGCGCCAGCAGCTTGGGACTAGCGGGAGAAGGTGAGCAGTTCTTC
TRBJ1-1	TRBV5-8	NA	NA	CASSSGFGATEAFF	TGTGCCAGCTCATCCGGGTTTGGGGCCACTGAAGCTTTCTTT
TRBJ2-3	TRBV7-9	NA	NA	CASSSTDTQYF	TGTGCCAGCAGCTCCACAGATACGCAGTATTTT
TRBJ2-1	TRBV5-4	TRBD2	NA	CASSLGGRAENEQFF	TGTGCCAGCAGCTTGGGCGGGAGGGCCGAAAATGAGCAGTTCTTC
TRBJ2-7	TRBV5-6	TRBD1	NA	CASSRDRVDEQYF	TGTGCCAGCAGCCGAGACAGGGTCGACGAGCAGTACTTC
TRBJ2-1	TRBV30	TRBD1	NA	CAWTGGNEQFF	TGTGCCTGGACAGGGGGAAATGAGCAGTTCTTC
TRBJ2-3	TRBV5-4	TRBD2	NA	CASSNGLAGFTDTQYF	TGTGCCAGCAGCAACGGACTAGCGGGGTTCACAGATACGCAGTATTTT
TRBJ1-2	TRBV5-1	NA	NA	CASSLRDAYGYTF	TGCGCCAGCAGCCTCAGGGACGCCTATGGCTACACCTTC
TRBJ2-5	TRBV18	TRBD1	NA	CASSPRTGGGQETQYF	TGTGCCAGCTCACCCCGGACAGGGGGAGGCCAAGAGACCCAGTACTTC
TRBJ2-1	TRBV28	NA	NA	CASSMNSAGYNEQFF	TGTGCCAGCAGTATGAATAGCGCAGGTTACAATGAGCAGTTCTTC
TRBJ1-4	TRBV28	TRBD1	NA	CASLYRGQGRLGEKLFF	TGTGCCAGTCTGTACAGGGGGCAGGGTCGTCTTGGTGAAAAACTGTTTTTT
TRBJ2-3	TRBV2	NA	NA	CASSREDGDTQYF	TGTGCCAGCAGTAGGGAGGACGGAGATACGCAGTATTTT
TRBJ2-1	TRBV2	TRBD1	NA	CASAYLGGAYNEQFF	TGTGCCAGCGCTTACCTAGGGGGCGCCTACAATGAGCAGTTCTTC
TRBJ1-4	TRBV2	NA	NA	CASRQGRGEKLFF	TGTGCCAGCAGGCAGGGACGGGGGGAAAAACTGTTTTTT
TRBJ1-4	TRBV4-1	TRBD1	NA	CASSQEARGEKLFF	TGCGCCAGCAGCCAAGAGGCCAGGGGGGAAAAACTGTTTTTT
TRBJ1-2	TRBV30	NA	NA	CAWGGTRYTF	TGTGCCTGGGGGGGGACACGCTACACCTTC
TRBJ2-7	TRBV30	NA	NA	CAWGIYEQYF	TGTGCCTGGGGTATATACGAGCAGTACTTC
TRBJ2-7	TRBV30	NA	NA	CAWSDGKLYEQYF	TGTGCCTGGAGTGACGGGAAACTCTACGAGCAGTACTTC
TRBJ2-3	TRBV28	NA	NA	CASSLKGLRTDTQYF	TGTGCCAGCAGTTTAAAGGGTTTGAGGACAGATACGCAGTATTTT
TRBJ2-3	TRBV10-3	NA	NA	CAISESSSTDTQYF	TGTGCCATCAGTGAGTCCAGTAGCACAGATACGCAGTATTTT
TRBJ1-1	TRBV18	TRBD1	NA	CASSPQGANTEAFF	TGTGCCAGCTCACCGCAGGGGGCGAACACTGAAGCTTTCTTT
TRBJ2-7	TRBV19	TRBD2	NA	CASSIARGGLYEQYF	TGTGCCAGTAGTATTGCCCGGGGGGGGCTGTACGAGCAGTACTTC
TRBJ2-1	TRBV5-6	NA	NA	CASSLDLGFSEQFF	TGTGCCAGCAGCTTGGATCTGGGGTTCAGTGAGCAGTTCTTC
TRBJ2-7	TRBV6-5	TRBD2	NA	CASMSGGHPYEQYF	TGTGCCAGCATGTCGGGAGGCCACCCCTACGAGCAGTACTTC